The 21 T cell receptor beta chains listed next were all sequenced from one sample in a study of blood T cell repertoires in COVID-19. Clones were read by immunoSEQ multiplex PCR, and TCRdb kept only the in-frame ones, dropping some. The table shows roughly 250,000 clones, with around 89% occurring only once. What was sequenced was peripheral blood. The receptors shown here come from a man aged 25-40 years with acute or convalescent COVID-19.

The CDR3 loop is CASSYVGLAGDEQFF. The CDR3 bases are TGTGCCAGCAGTTACGTTGGACTAGCGGGAGATGAGCAGTTCTTC. The gene calls are TRBV6-5 and TRBJ2-1, with 13 bases that match TRBD2. The CDR3 has 15 amino acids. V lost 2 bases to trimming and J lost 8 bases; unmatched junction nucleotides: 3. Germline V gene data show CDR1 as MNHEY and CDR2 as SVGAGI.

The chain combines TRBV3-1 (or the pseudogene TRBV3-2) with TRBJ2-2; D is ambiguous. The germline V gene encodes CDR1 LGHDT and CDR2 YNNKEL (reference sequence). CDR3 length equals 15 residues. Between the trimmed V and J ends, which lost 5 bases and 4 bases, there was a span of 14 bases. CDR3 sequence: CASSRTASSTGELFF. For the CDR3, the DNA is TGTGCCAGCAGCAGAACCGCCTCTAGCACCGGGGAGCTGTTTTTT.

The chain links TRBV4-1 to TRBJ2-5; 11 nucleotides align to TRBD2. CDR1 is MGHRA, CDR2 YSYEKL, per germline. V trimming: 3 bases; J trimming: 2 bases; junction bases outside the gene matches: 8. The CDR3 length is 17 residues. Written as DNA, the CDR3 is TGCGCCAGCAGCCATTATACTAGCGGGGGTTCACAAGAGACCCAGTACTTC. Its translation is CASSHYTSGGSQETQYF.

This clone occurred a few times. The CDR3 loop reads CASSEETGGVQPQHF. The DNA of the CDR3 is TGTGCCAGCAGTGAGGAGACAGGGGGCGTTCAGCCCCAGCATTTT. The chain couples TRBV6-1 to TRBJ1-5; TRBD1 matches at 10 bases. After removal of 3 bases from V and 6 bases from J, the junction contained 5 bases not matched to a gene. The germline CDR1 and CDR2 sequences are MNHNS and SASEGT. The CDR3 is 15 amino acids.

The CDR3 DNA sequence: TGCGCCAGCAGTGATGGTGCGTACCAAGAGACCCAGTACTTC. It translates to CASSDGAYQETQYF. J is TRBJ2-5 and V is TRBV10-1; D ambiguous. The CDR3 contains 14 residues. Germline-derived CDR1 and CDR2 are WNHNN and SYGVQD (reference sequence). Trimming stripped 3 bases from V and 0 bases from J, with 8 bases between.

V is TRBV6-1 and J is TRBJ2-7, with D perhaps matching TRBD1 (5 bases). The germline V and J ends were trimmed by 2 bases and 7 bases, with 12 bases remaining between them. The CDR3 totals 13 residues. Germline V gene sequence: CDR1 MNHNS, CDR2 SASEGT. The CDR3 loop reads CASSETFDREQYF. CDR3 DNA: TGTGCCAGCAGTGAAACCTTTGACAGAGAGCAGTACTTC.

V gene TRBV27 combines with J gene TRBJ2-7, with 7 bases matching TRBD1. J lost 3 bases, V lost 8 bases, and 10 bases had no gene match. Germline V gives CDR1 MNHEY, CDR2 SMNVEV (reference sequence). The CDR3 extends over 14 amino acids. DNA of the CDR3: TGTGCCAGCCGCCCCCAGGGGGTAGGCTACGAGCAGTACTTC. Translating gives CASRPQGVGYEQYF.

On this clone itself: One end of the junction is discordant with germline, which a read error may explain. This chain joins TRBV3-1 (or the pseudogene TRBV3-2) and TRBJ1-6, with D unclear. The CDR3 loop spans 15 amino acids. CDR1 and CDR2 from the germline V gene are LGHDT and YNNKEL (reference sequence). CDR3 in amino acids: CASSQGLRGNSPLHF. The CDR3 bases are TGTGCCAGCAGTCAAGGACTGCGAGGTAATTCACCCCTCCACTTT.

The chain couples TRBV30 to TRBJ2-7, with TRBD1 matching over 9 bases. There are 13 residues in the CDR3. The trim removed 3 bases at V and 3 bases at J, leaving 3 bases unmatched. The germline V gene has CDR1 GTSNPN and CDR2 SVGIG (reference sequence). The CDR3 region has the DNA TGTGCCTGGAGCGCGGACAGGGGCTACGAGCAGTACTTC. It yields the protein CAWSADRGYEQYF.

This clone was found once. The V and J genes are TRBV28 and TRBJ1-5; 9 nucleotides line up with TRBD1. V lost 6 bases and J lost 1; bases outside the gene matches: 10. The CDR3 length is 17 residues. CDR1 is MDHEN, CDR2 SYDVKM, per germline. CDR3 sequence: CASRPWTGDMSNQPQHF. DNA for the CDR3: TGTGCCAGCAGACCTTGGACAGGGGACATGAGCAATCAGCCCCAGCATTTT.

The chain links TRBV5-4 to TRBJ1-6; a possible D gene is TRBD1 (5 bases). V was clipped by 3 bases and J by 4 bases, with 14 bases between them. The germline V gene encodes CDR1 SGHNT and CDR2 YYREEE (reference sequence). This CDR3 is 16 amino acids long. The CDR3 DNA reads as TGTGCCAGCAGCTGGGGGTCGGGGGTGTATAATTCACCCCTCCACTTT. Translating gives CASSWGSGVYNSPLHF.

The CDR3 sequence is CASSRKYKRQGLNRGEQYF. CDR3 sequence (DNA): TGTGCCAGCAGCCGTAAGTACAAGCGACAGGGGTTGAACCGGGGCGAGCAGTACTTC. The chain has TRBV21-1 and TRBJ2-7; the D call of TRBD1 is as the table states it, not checked on the DNA. TRBV21-1 is designated a pseudogene. The CDR3 runs 19 residues.

Only a few counts were recorded for this clone. This chain connects TRBV4-2 to TRBJ1-5; the D is unclear. Germline CDR1 reads LGHNA; CDR2 reads YNFKEQ. V lost 1 base, J lost 4 bases, and 8 bases lay in between. This CDR3 region has 14 residues. CDR3 bases: TGTGCCAGCAGCCAAGGTCAAGCGAATCAGCCCCAGCATTTT. It specifies CASSQGQANQPQHF.

V and J are TRBV5-4 and TRBJ1-2; TRBD1 matches 7 bases. The V and J ends lost 4 bases and 0 bases, in that order; junction bases with no gene match: 6. CDR1 SGHNT and CDR2 YYREEE come from the germline V gene (reference sequence). CDR3 length equals 15 residues. Here the CDR3 reads CASSPGDSSNYGYTF. CDR3 sequence (DNA): TGTGCCAGCAGCCCGGGGGACAGCTCTAACTATGGCTACACCTTC.

The chain combines TRBV6-6 with TRBJ2-4; the D gene is possibly TRBD2 (5 bases). The ends were cut back, 5 bases at V and 7 bases at J, with 18 bases in the middle. CDR3 length: 15 residues. The germline V gene encodes CDR1 MNHNY and CDR2 SVGAGI (reference sequence). CDR3 amino acids: CASSPDDKGVNIQYF. In nucleotides, the CDR3 is TGTGCCAGCAGTCCAGACGACAAGGGAGTGAACATTCAGTACTTC.

CDR3 residues: CASSWLQGLNYGYTF. Here the CDR3 DNA reads TGTGCCAGCAGCTGGCTACAGGGGCTTAACTATGGCTACACCTTC. The chain has TRBV7-9 and TRBJ1-2; TRBD1 matches at 7 bases. J lost 1 base, V lost 4 bases, and 6 bases had no gene match. The germline V gene encodes CDR1 SEHNR and CDR2 FQNEAQ (reference sequence). The CDR3 has 15 residues.

V is TRBV28 and J is TRBJ2-7; tentative D call: TRBD1 (6 bases). The CDR3 is made up of 15 amino acids. V was cut by 5 bases and J by 7 bases, with 21 bases left in between. Germline V CDR1 and CDR2: MDHEN, SYDVKM. Written as DNA, the CDR3 is TGTGCCAGCAGTCCCGGGACATCCTTAAGAGGGGAGCAGTACTTC. It translates to CASSPGTSLRGEQYF.

The chain combines TRBV28 with TRBJ2-5, with 7 bases aligning to TRBD2. Trimming took 4 bases from V and 5 from J; bases not matched to a gene: 10. CDR1 MDHEN and CDR2 SYDVKM come from the germline V gene. The CDR3 is 15 amino acids. The chain's CDR3 is CASSSGGQGGETQYF. The CDR3 DNA follows: TGTGCCAGCAGTTCTGGAGGGCAGGGAGGGGAGACCCAGTACTTC. Complete variable domain (other parts from reference TRBV28 and TRBJ2-5): DVKVTQSSRYLVKRTGEKVFLECVQDMDHENMFWYRQDPGLGLRLIYFSYDVKMKEKGDIPEGYSVSREKKERFSLILESASTNQTSMYLCASSSGGQGGETQYFGPGTRLLVL.

V is TRBV29-1 and J is TRBJ2-3; D gene ambiguous. V shed 4 bases and J shed 3 bases, with 8 bases lying between them. Germline assignment: CDR1 SQVTM and CDR2 ANQGSEA. The CDR3 runs 12 residues. The CDR3 reads CSVVPGTDTQYF. CDR3 DNA: TGCAGCGTTGTTCCCGGTACAGATACGCAGTATTTT.

The rearrangement joins TRBV5-5 to TRBJ1-6; perhaps TRBD1 as D (5 bases). V was trimmed by 6 bases and J by 5 bases, leaving 21 bases between them. Germline V gene data show CDR1 as SGHKS and CDR2 as YYEKEE (reference sequence). This CDR3 spans 17 amino acids. CDR3: CASKRGRGNRNNSPLHF. The CDR3 bases are TGTGCCAGCAAACGAGGGAGGGGAAATCGCAATAATTCACCCCTCCACTTT.

This clone has just one count. The rearrangement uses TRBV11-2 and TRBJ1-5, with D perhaps TRBD1 (5 bases). Germline CDR1 SGHAT, CDR2 FQNNGV. The CDR3 loop spans 14 amino acids. The ends were cut back, 5 bases at V and 3 bases at J, with 11 bases in the middle. The CDR3 DNA is TGTGCCAGCAGCCGCACAGGAGTCAATCAGCCCCAGCATTTT. It is translated as CASSRTGVNQPQHF.